What follows are 12 T cell receptor beta chains derived from one specimen sequenced in a study of blood T cell repertoires in COVID-19. Clones were sequenced by immunoSEQ multiplex PCR, and TCRdb holds only the in-frame ones, with some missing. Of roughly 380,000 clones detected, around 91% appear once; the ten largest clones hold about 1.6%. The sequenced sample was peripheral blood. The receptors derive from a woman aged 40 to 50 with COVID-19, enrolled during active disease.

The V gene is TRBV5-6, the J gene TRBJ2-6; D remains ambiguous. CDR1 is SGHDT and CDR2 is YYEEEE in the germline V gene. The CDR3 loop spans 17 amino acids. Trimming removed 0 bases from V and 0 bases from J, with 10 bases in between. CDR3 amino acids: CASSLVAKVSGANVLTF. CDR3 DNA: TGTGCCAGCAGCTTGGTTGCGAAAGTCTCTGGGGCCAACGTCCTGACTTTC. Complete variable domain (other parts from reference TRBV5-6 and TRBJ2-6): DAGVTQSPTHLIKTRGQQVTLRCSPKSGHDTVSWYQQALGQGPQFIFQYYEEEERQRGNFPDRFSGHQFPNYSSELNVNALLLGDSALYLCASSLVAKVSGANVLTFGAGSRLTVL.

CDR3 bases: TGTGCCAGTAGGGGGATAGCGGGGGCAACGAACACCGGGGAGCTGTTTTTT. It is translated as CASRGIAGATNTGELFF. J is TRBJ2-2 and V is TRBV19, with 9 bases aligning to TRBD2. Germline lookup yields CDR1 LNHDA and CDR2 SQIVND (reference sequence). J was trimmed by 0 bases and V by 6 bases; bases with no gene match: 8. The CDR3 contains 17 residues.

In DNA form, the CDR3 reads TGTGCCAGCAGTAGGACAGGGAGTTTCAATCAGCCCCAGCATTTT. Its protein product is CASSRTGSFNQPQHF. The V and J genes are TRBV2 and TRBJ1-5; TRBD1 matches at 8 bases. The ends lost 5 bases at V and 3 bases at J; junction bases unmatched: 6. The length of the CDR3 is 15 residues. Germline values: CDR1 SNHLY, CDR2 FYNNEI.

The chain joins TRBV6-1 to TRBJ1-3; D not certain. The CDR3 contains 17 residues. Germline V gene data show CDR1 as MNHNS and CDR2 as SASEGT. Trimming stripped 2 bases from V and 0 bases from J, with 14 bases between. Here the CDR3 reads CASSEQAVIFSGNTIYF. DNA for the CDR3: TGTGCCAGCAGTGAACAGGCTGTCATTTTCTCTGGAAACACCATATATTTT.

This chain connects TRBV7-9 to TRBJ2-7; D uncertain. V was shortened by 1 base and J by 3 bases, with 7 bases between the two germline ends. CDR3 length: 13 residues. Germline assignment: CDR1 SEHNR and CDR2 FQNEAQ (reference sequence). The DNA for the CDR3 is TGTGCCAGCAGCTTAGAGCCAGGCTACGAGCAGTACTTC. Translating gives CASSLEPGYEQYF. Using reference TRBV7-9 and TRBJ2-7 for the parts outside the CDR3, the full variable domain is DTGVSQNPRHKITKRGQNVTFRCDPISEHNRLYWYRQTLGQGPEFLTYFQNEAQLEKSRLLSDRFSAERPKGSFSTLEIQRTEQGDSAMYLCASSLEPGYEQYFGPGTRLTVT.

The J gene is TRBJ2-5, the V gene TRBV14; 10 bases line up with TRBD1. Germline values: CDR1 SGHDN, CDR2 FVKESK. The CDR3 is 15 amino acids. Losses at the gene ends were 3 bases for V and 4 bases for J; bases not matched to a gene: 5. The CDR3 spells CASSHRDRGGETQYF. The CDR3 region has the DNA TGTGCCAGCAGCCACCGGGACAGGGGAGGAGAGACCCAGTACTTC.

The rearrangement uses TRBV7-8 and TRBJ1-5; D remains ambiguous. The germline V gene has CDR1 SGHVS and CDR2 FQNEAQ. Trimming took off 1 base at V and 6 bases at J, with 4 bases between the two ends. The CDR3 is 12 residues long. The CDR3, as DNA: TGTGCCAGCAGCTTAGAAGCTCAGCCCCAGCATTTT. It codes for CASSLEAQPQHF.

The chain is built from TRBV7-2 and TRBJ2-3; TRBD2 aligns across 9 bases. This CDR3 has 18 amino acids. Germline V gene lookup returns CDR1 SGHTA and CDR2 FQGNSA. The V gene end was trimmed by 2 bases and the J gene end by 4 bases; junction bases not matched to a gene: 13. The CDR3 bases are TGTGCCAGCAGCTTACGTTATAGGCGGGAGGGCGGTGCAGATACGCAGTATTTT. The encoded protein is CASSLRYRREGGADTQYF.

This sequence joins TRBV2 and TRBJ2-3; TRBD2 matches at 7 bases. The V gene's germline CDR1 is SNHLY and CDR2 FYNNEI. The V segment lost 8 bases and the J segment 3 bases; nucleotides outside the gene matches: 20. The CDR3 runs to 18 residues. CDR3 sequence (DNA): TGTGCCAGCTTAGGGCTAGCGGAAAGTCCAAGGGCGACAGATACGCAGTATTTT. Protein sequence: CASLGLAESPRATDTQYF.

The genes are TRBV7-2 and TRBJ2-7, with 8 bases that match TRBD2. There are 17 residues in the CDR3. From germline, CDR1 is SGHTA and CDR2 FQGNSA. The V and J ends lost 3 bases and 0 bases, in that order; junction bases with no gene match: 10. This CDR3 reads CASSFLAGSTISYEQYF. The CDR3 DNA reads as TGTGCCAGCAGCTTCCTAGCGGGCTCTACTATCTCCTACGAGCAGTACTTC.

Details on this clone: The sample has other DNA sequences that encode this CDR3 too. The chain links TRBV5-1 to TRBJ1-1; D gene uncertain. Germline values: CDR1 SGHRS, CDR2 YFSETQ. V lost 0 bases and J lost 0, with 6 bases in between. This CDR3 comprises 14 residues. DNA for the CDR3: TGCGCCAGCAGCTTGGACAGCATGAACACTGAAGCTTTCTTT. Translation: CASSLDSMNTEAFF.

V usage is TRBV28 and J usage is TRBJ2-1; no definite D call. The V end was cut by 5 bases, the J end by 0 bases, with 8 bases between. The CDR3 extends over 14 amino acids. Germline assignment: CDR1 MDHEN and CDR2 SYDVKM. CDR3 sequence: CASSPRSSYNEQFF. CDR3 sequence (DNA): TGTGCCAGCAGTCCACGTAGCTCCTACAATGAGCAGTTCTTC.